This record looks at one T cell receptor (beta chain) sequence and its context. Its antigen remains unidentified. It was with a sample-barcoded 5' primer and a J-beta primer mix that a second PCR of roughly 7 to 12 cycles was run. TCRdb called the 5' RACE reads again in MiXCR, with one record for every CDR3 protein. Altogether roughly 1.5 million distinct CDR3 sequences are present, about 42% being singletons, with the ten largest covering about 4%. The V end was cut by 0 bases, the J end by 3 bases, with 13 bases between. CDR1 and CDR2 from the germline V gene are MNHNY and SVGAGI (reference sequence). This CDR3 region has 16 residues. These data belong to a study of blood T cells in healthy people across ages. About the study: Researchers report that template switching captured about one barcoded beta molecule per two T cells.

Points from the study as a whole: Strong correlation was found linking TCR beta diversity to naive T cell percentage. Compared with aged donors, long-lived donors showed fewer expanded clones, suggesting selection. Unsorted PBMCs ruled out conclusive naive versus antigen-experienced comparison.

The chain joins TRBV6-6 to TRBJ2-3; no clear D. Material for sequencing was blood. The sequence was collected from a woman in her late teens or twenties in good health. The CDR3 DNA reads as TGTGCCAGCAGTTACTCGAGAAGGCAGAGGACAGATACGCAGTATTTT. This sequence encodes CASSYSRRQRTDTQYF.